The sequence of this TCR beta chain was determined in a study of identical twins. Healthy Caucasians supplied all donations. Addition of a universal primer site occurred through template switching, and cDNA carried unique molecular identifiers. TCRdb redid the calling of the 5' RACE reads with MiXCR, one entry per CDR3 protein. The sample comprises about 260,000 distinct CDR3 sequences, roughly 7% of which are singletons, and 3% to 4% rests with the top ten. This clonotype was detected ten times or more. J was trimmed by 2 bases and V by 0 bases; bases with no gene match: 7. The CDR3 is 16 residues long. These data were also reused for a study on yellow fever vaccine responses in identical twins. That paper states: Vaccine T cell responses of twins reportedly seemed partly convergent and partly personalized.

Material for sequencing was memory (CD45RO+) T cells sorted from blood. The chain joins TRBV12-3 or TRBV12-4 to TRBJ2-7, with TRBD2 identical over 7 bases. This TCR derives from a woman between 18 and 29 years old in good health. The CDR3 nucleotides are TGTGCCAGCAGTTTAGCGGCAGCGGGATCCCCCTACGAGCAGTACTTC. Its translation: CASSLAAAGSPYEQYF.